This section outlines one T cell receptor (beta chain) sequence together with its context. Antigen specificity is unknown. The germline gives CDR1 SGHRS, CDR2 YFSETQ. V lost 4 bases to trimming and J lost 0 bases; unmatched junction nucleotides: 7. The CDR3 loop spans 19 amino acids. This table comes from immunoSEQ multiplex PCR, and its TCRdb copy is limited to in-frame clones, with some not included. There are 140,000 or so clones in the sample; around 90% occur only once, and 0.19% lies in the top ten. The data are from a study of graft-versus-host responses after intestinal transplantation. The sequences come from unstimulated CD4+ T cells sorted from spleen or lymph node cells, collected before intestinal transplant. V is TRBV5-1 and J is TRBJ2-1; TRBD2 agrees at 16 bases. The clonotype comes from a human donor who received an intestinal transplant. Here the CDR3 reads CASSPGLAGGIPSYNEQFF. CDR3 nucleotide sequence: TGCGCCAGCAGCCCGGGACTAGCGGGAGGGATCCCCTCCTACAATGAGCAGTTCTTC. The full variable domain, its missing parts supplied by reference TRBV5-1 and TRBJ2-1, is KAGVTQTPRYLIKTRGQQVTLSCSPISGHRSVSWYQQTPGQGLQFLFEYFSETQRNKGNFPGRFSGRQFSNSRSEMNVSTLELGDSALYLCASSPGLAGGIPSYNEQFFGPGTRLTVL.